This T cell receptor (beta chain) was documented in a study of shared clonotypes between healthy human individuals. The CDR3 is made up of 19 amino acids. Germline loops: CDR1 LNHDA, CDR2 SQIVND (reference sequence). V was pared by 5 bases and J by 0 bases, with 23 bases between. TCRdb's copy holds only in-frame clones and misses some; the assay was immunoSEQ multiplex PCR. The profile shows about 1.1 million clones, around three quarters of them singletons. Study results and caveats: Among the subsets, naive ones generally showed larger estimated richness than memory ones.

As to this clone: Antigen: not known.

This TCR was sampled from a man between 18 and 29 years old in good health. Some clones in this sample may be carry-over from other donors' samples. The source material was memory CD4+ T cells from PBMCs. Regarding subset: CD45RA-negative fraction. The rearrangement joins TRBV19 to TRBJ1-5; no firm D call. The CDR3 coding sequence is TGTGCCAGTAGTTCCATTTGGACGGAAGACTTATATAGCAATCAGCCCCAGCATTTT. Amino acids: CASSSIWTEDLYSNQPQHF.